This T cell receptor beta chain appears in the sequencing data of a study of OX40 agonist ivuxolimab in advanced cancers. Study outcomes and limitations: The antigen specificity of the peripheral T cells (those that were expanded) was not determined.

The CDR3 length is 12 residues. Between the trimmed V and J ends, which lost 0 bases and 5 bases, there was a span of 4 bases. CDR1 and CDR2 from the germline V gene are MNHEY and SVGAGI. As to this clone: Its antigen is not identified.

Generated by immunoSEQ multiplex PCR, the TCRdb table keeps only in-frame clones and is missing some. The table includes under 45,000 clones, roughly 80% detected once. Blood sampling was done at baseline, cycle 4 day 1, and cycle 7 day 1. The gene calls are TRBV6-5 and TRBJ1-2; D gene ambiguous. Sequencing used CD4+ or CD8+ T cells sorted from blood, obtained in a trial of the OX40 agonist ivuxolimab. The clonotype originates from an adult with an advanced solid tumor such as melanoma, head and neck, liver or kidney cancer. The CDR3 DNA reads TGTGCCAGCAGTTACTCGGGGTATGGCTACACCTTC. It codes for CASSYSGYGYTF.